A selection of T cell receptor beta chains follows, all from one sample in a study of blood T cell repertoires in COVID-19. Produced via immunoSEQ multiplex PCR; TCRdb's table is partial and in-frame only. Of tens of thousands of clones listed, 75% to 90% are singletons. The sample was peripheral blood. Receptors were obtained from a human donor in a cohort sampled during active COVID-19. The CDR3 runs from the conserved cysteine through the conserved F or W. Fields, in order: CDR3 DNA, CDR3 protein, J gene, D gene, CDR3 length, clone size, V gene. D genes are given only for firm matches. Clone size, where shown, is once, few, many, or a class for clones that have expanded.

DNA: TGTGCCAGTAGGCATACAGGGGGCTCCTACGAGCAGTACTTC
CDR3: CASRHTGGSYEQYF
J: TRBJ2-7
D: TRBD1
length: 14
size: .
V: TRBV19

DNA: TGTGCCATCAGTGAGTCGTCGGGGGTGAGCTATGGCTACACCTTC
CDR3: CAISESSGVSYGYTF
J: TRBJ1-2
D: .
length: 15
size: few
V: TRBV10-3

DNA: TGTGCCAGCAGCCTCAAACGGGGGACAGGGGGCCAAAAATACGAGCAGTACTTC
CDR3: CASSLKRGTGGQKYEQYF
J: TRBJ2-7
D: TRBD1
length: 18
size: once
V: TRBV7-2

DNA: TGTGCCAGCACCCTAGGGTGGGGGCGCGGCTACACCTTC
CDR3: CASTLGWGRGYTF
J: TRBJ1-2
D: .
length: 13
size: once
V: TRBV28

DNA: TGCGCCAGCAGCTTACAGGGACAGGGCTACTATGGCTACACCTTC
CDR3: CASSLQGQGYYGYTF
J: TRBJ1-2
D: TRBD1
length: 15
size: once
V: TRBV5-1

DNA: TGTGCCAGCAGTTACTCGGACAGGGTTTGGGCCGGGGAGCTGTTTTTT
CDR3: CASSYSDRVWAGELFF
J: TRBJ2-2
D: TRBD1
length: 16
size: .
V: TRBV6-5

DNA: TGCGCCAGCAGTCCCTATTCGGGGACCGGGGAGCTGTTTTTT
CDR3: CASSPYSGTGELFF
J: TRBJ2-2
D: .
length: 14
size: .
V: TRBV10-2

DNA: TGCGCCAGCAGCTTGGTAGGGAGCTCCTACGAGCAGTACTTC
CDR3: CASSLVGSSYEQYF
J: TRBJ2-7
D: .
length: 14
size: once
V: TRBV5-1

DNA: TGTGCCAGCAGGGTCGGCTACGAGCAGTACTTC
CDR3: CASRVGYEQYF
J: TRBJ2-7
D: .
length: 11
size: .
V: TRBV2

DNA: TGTGCCAGCAGCGGAGGACAGAGCTCCTACGAGCAGTACTTC
CDR3: CASSGGQSSYEQYF
J: TRBJ2-7
D: .
length: 14
size: .
V: TRBV11-3

DNA: TGTGCCAGTACCAACGGGGGAAACACCGGGGAGCTGTTTTTT
CDR3: CASTNGGNTGELFF
J: TRBJ2-2
D: .
length: 14
size: .
V: TRBV19

DNA: TGTGCCAGCAGTTACTTACAGGGGGCAGTGTATAGGACAGATACGCAGTATTTT
CDR3: CASSYLQGAVYRTDTQYF
J: TRBJ2-3
D: TRBD1
length: 18
size: .
V: TRBV6-2/TRBV6-3

DNA: TGTGCCAGCAGCGTAGGGCGGGGTAACTATGGCTACACCTTC
CDR3: CASSVGRGNYGYTF
J: TRBJ1-2
D: .
length: 14
size: few
V: TRBV9

DNA: TGTGCCATCAGTGATAGGACAGGGGCCGGGGAGCTGTTTTTT
CDR3: CAISDRTGAGELFF
J: TRBJ2-2
D: TRBD1
length: 14
size: .
V: TRBV10-3

DNA: TGCAGCGTTGTAGGGGGGACAGGGATCTATGGCTACACCTTC
CDR3: CSVVGGTGIYGYTF
J: TRBJ1-2
D: TRBD1
length: 14
size: .
V: TRBV29-1

DNA: TGTGCCACCAGCAGAGGGACAGGGGATCGCAGCGAGCAGTACTTC
CDR3: CATSRGTGDRSEQYF
J: TRBJ2-7
D: TRBD1
length: 15
size: few
V: TRBV15

DNA: TGTGCCAGCAGCTTATCTGCCGGGGTCTACGAGCAGTACTTC
CDR3: CASSLSAGVYEQYF
J: TRBJ2-7
D: .
length: 14
size: .
V: TRBV11-3

DNA: TGTGCCATTGCGGGCTCCTATAATTCACCCCTCCACTTT
CDR3: CAIAGSYNSPLHF
J: TRBJ1-6
D: .
length: 13
size: .
V: TRBV10-3

DNA: TGCAGCGCCGTATGGGACAGTTCAGAGACCCAGTACTTC
CDR3: CSAVWDSSETQYF
J: TRBJ2-5
D: TRBD1
length: 13
size: .
V: TRBV29-1

DNA: TGCGCCAGCAGCCTGGGACAGGGGAAAGAGACCCAGTACTTC
CDR3: CASSLGQGKETQYF
J: TRBJ2-5
D: TRBD1
length: 14
size: .
V: TRBV5-1

DNA: TGTGCCAGCAGCCAACCGTTGACAGGGGGCCCACAGCCCCAGCATTTT
CDR3: CASSQPLTGGPQPQHF
J: TRBJ1-5
D: TRBD1
length: 16
size: .
V: TRBV7-9

DNA: TGTGCCAGCAGCCCTGAGGACAGGGGGGACATCTATGGCTACACCTTC
CDR3: CASSPEDRGDIYGYTF
J: TRBJ1-2
D: TRBD1
length: 16
size: once
V: TRBV3-1/TRBV3-2

DNA: TGCGCCAGCGGGACAGGGGACCACGAGCAGTACTTC
CDR3: CASGTGDHEQYF
J: TRBJ2-7
D: TRBD1
length: 12
size: .
V: TRBV4-1

DNA: TGTGCCAGCAGCACTAGCGGGGGGAGGGATTACGAGCAGTACTTC
CDR3: CASSTSGGRDYEQYF
J: TRBJ2-7
D: TRBD2
length: 15
size: .
V: TRBV9

DNA: TGTGCCAGCAGCTCCAGAAGTGAGCAGTTCTTC
CDR3: CASSSRSEQFF
J: TRBJ2-1
D: .
length: 11
size: .
V: TRBV7-2

DNA: TGTGCCAGTTCCCGGGACTTCTCGGGAGGAAACACCATATATTTT
CDR3: CASSRDFSGGNTIYF
J: TRBJ1-3
D: .
length: 15
size: once
V: TRBV6-5

DNA: TGTGCCAGCATCAGACAGGGATTTGACGGAGGCTACACCTTC
CDR3: CASIRQGFDGGYTF
J: TRBJ1-2
D: TRBD1
length: 14
size: .
V: TRBV6-5

DNA: TGCGCCAGCACCGGCGGGGCGGTGGCGGACACCGGGGAGCTGTTTTTT
CDR3: CASTGGAVADTGELFF
J: TRBJ2-2
D: .
length: 16
size: medium-sized
V: TRBV5-1

DNA: TGCGCCAGCAGCTCCACAGGGGGCGGAGATACGCAGTATTTT
CDR3: CASSSTGGGDTQYF
J: TRBJ2-3
D: TRBD1
length: 14
size: .
V: TRBV5-1

DNA: TGTGCCACCAGTGATTCCAGGACTAGCGGTTCTGGGGCCAACGTCCTGACTTTC
CDR3: CATSDSRTSGSGANVLTF
J: TRBJ2-6
D: TRBD2
length: 18
size: .
V: TRBV24-1

DNA: TGTGCCAGTAGTATAGGGTCAGGGGCCCGGGAGACCCAGTACTTC
CDR3: CASSIGSGARETQYF
J: TRBJ2-5
D: .
length: 15
size: few
V: TRBV19

DNA: TGTGCCAGCAGCTCGACAGGGGGAGACTATGGCTACACCTTC
CDR3: CASSSTGGDYGYTF
J: TRBJ1-2
D: TRBD1
length: 14
size: once
V: TRBV9

DNA: TGTGCCAGCAGCTTGTCTATGGTCGGAGAGACCCAGTACTTC
CDR3: CASSLSMVGETQYF
J: TRBJ2-5
D: .
length: 14
size: .
V: TRBV11-2

DNA: TGTGCCAGCAGCCAGGGTAGCGACCACTCCGGAAATGAGCAGTTCTTC
CDR3: CASSQGSDHSGNEQFF
J: TRBJ2-1
D: .
length: 16
size: few
V: TRBV4-2

DNA: TGTGCCAGCAGTGACGATCTGGGGGGGTCGAGTTACGAGCAGTACTTC
CDR3: CASSDDLGGSSYEQYF
J: TRBJ2-7
D: TRBD2
length: 16
size: .
V: TRBV2

DNA: TGTGCCAGCAGCCCCCTAGTAGGGGACAGTGGAGCACCGCCCTATGGCTACACCTTC
CDR3: CASSPLVGDSGAPPYGYTF
J: TRBJ1-2
D: TRBD1
length: 19
size: .
V: TRBV7-6

DNA: TGTGCCAGCAGTGACCGGACAGGGGAGAAGGAGCCCCAGCATTTT
CDR3: CASSDRTGEKEPQHF
J: TRBJ1-5
D: TRBD1
length: 15
size: .
V: TRBV6-1

DNA: TGTGCCAGCAGCTTAAGGACTAGCGGGGGAGAGACCCAGTACTTC
CDR3: CASSLRTSGGETQYF
J: TRBJ2-5
D: TRBD2
length: 15
size: .
V: TRBV11-2

DNA: TGCAGCGCGGCTACCGGGACTCCGATAGTAACGCAGTATTTT
CDR3: CSAATGTPIVTQYF
J: TRBJ2-3
D: .
length: 14
size: .
V: TRBV29-1

DNA: TGTGCCAGCCGGGACAGGGAGTCCTATAATTCACCCCTCCACTTT
CDR3: CASRDRESYNSPLHF
J: TRBJ1-6
D: TRBD1
length: 15
size: .
V: TRBV6-5

DNA: TGTGCCATCAGTCGACCGGGAGCCGCGAATGAGCAGTACTTC
CDR3: CAISRPGAANEQYF
J: TRBJ2-7
D: .
length: 14
size: once
V: TRBV10-3